These 19 T cell receptor beta chains were sequenced from one sample in a study of T cell responses to AZD1222 COVID-19 vaccine. Method: immunoSEQ multiplex PCR; TCRdb's copy keeps in-frame clones and lacks some. The top ten hold approximately 2.9% of the sample, which has 80,000 or so clones, roughly 80% seen once. The sequenced sample was peripheral blood, obtained on day 0 of AZD1222 vaccination. These receptors were collected from an adult in good health.

This clone was observed a single time. The CDR3 nucleotides read TGTGCCAGCAGCTTAGGGACAGGGCGTAGCTATGGCTACACCTTC. Translation: CASSLGTGRSYGYTF. The chain links TRBV5-6 to TRBJ1-2, with 9 bases that match TRBD1. Per germline, CDR1 SGHDT and CDR2 YYEEEE. This CDR3 has 15 residues. J lost 4 bases, V lost 2 bases, and 6 bases had no gene match.

The chain recombines TRBV19 with TRBJ2-2, with 9 bases that match TRBD2. V shed 7 bases, J shed 7 bases, and the junction held 13 bases outside the gene matches. The CDR3 extends over 16 amino acids. The V gene's germline CDR1 is LNHDA and CDR2 SQIVND (reference sequence). The CDR3: CASNNDGTSFGGELFF. CDR3 DNA sequence: TGTGCCAGTAACAACGATGGGACTAGCTTCGGCGGGGAGCTGTTTTTT.

This clone came up a few times. The chain joins TRBV3-1 (or the pseudogene TRBV3-2) to TRBJ2-3, with 7 bases identical to TRBD2. CDR1 LGHDT and CDR2 YNNKEL come from the germline V gene (reference sequence). Germline trimming cut 4 bases from V and 0 bases from J; bases unmatched to any gene: 10. This CDR3 comprises 17 residues. CDR3 in DNA: TGTGCCAGCAGCCTCCTGGCGGGGACTACTAGCACAGATACGCAGTATTTT. This gives the protein CASSLLAGTTSTDTQYF.

The V gene is TRBV5-4, the J gene TRBJ2-1; D is undetermined. From germline, CDR1 is SGHNT and CDR2 YYREEE (reference sequence). V gave up 4 bases and J gave up 4 bases, with 12 bases separating them. This CDR3 is 14 amino acids long. CDR3 nucleotides: TGTGCCAGCAGCATTGTTGGGTCTTACAATGAGCAGTTCTTC. Translating gives CASSIVGSYNEQFF.

This chain uses TRBV7-9 with TRBJ1-1; the D is unclear. The V gene lost 3 bases and the J gene lost 1 base, with 15 bases spanning the gap. Germline V gene lookup returns CDR1 SEHNR and CDR2 FQNEAQ (reference sequence). The CDR3 is 16 amino acids. DNA for the CDR3: TGTGCCAGCAGCTTCATGTACACAGATCGGAACACTGAAGCTTTCTTT. Protein sequence: CASSFMYTDRNTEAFF. Full variable domain (rest looked up from reference TRBV7-9 and TRBJ1-1): DTGVSQNPRHKITKRGQNVTFRCDPISEHNRLYWYRQTLGQGPEFLTYFQNEAQLEKSRLLSDRFSAERPKGSFSTLEIQRTEQGDSAMYLCASSFMYTDRNTEAFFGQGTRLTVV.

This clone came up a few times. This sequence joins TRBV29-1 and TRBJ1-2; 8 positions match TRBD1. V shed 3 bases, J shed 5 bases, and the junction held 8 bases outside the gene matches. CDR3 length equals 14 residues. The germline CDR1 and CDR2 sequences are SQVTM and ANQGSEA. The CDR3 is CSVEGEGQAYGYTF. DNA for the CDR3: TGCAGCGTTGAGGGGGAGGGACAGGCTTATGGCTACACCTTC.

This clone was picked up a small number of times. The chain joins TRBV7-9 to TRBJ2-1; D unresolved. The germline V gene encodes CDR1 SEHNR and CDR2 FQNEAQ (reference sequence). The V end lost 5 bases, the J end lost 0 bases, and 11 bases lay between the germline ends. The CDR3 has 15 amino acids. The CDR3 sequence is CASSEWPSSYNEQFF. DNA for the CDR3: TGTGCCAGCAGCGAGTGGCCGAGCTCCTACAATGAGCAGTTCTTC.

V is TRBV10-3 and J is TRBJ2-5; 9 bases align to TRBD2. The V gene's germline CDR1 is ENHRY and CDR2 SYGVKD. The CDR3 is 16 residues long. Trimming at V came to 3 bases and at J to 2 bases, leaving 7 bases not matched to a gene. Here the CDR3 DNA reads TGTGCCATCAGTGACGTAGCGGGAGTAAAACAAGAGACCCAGTACTTC. Its translation: CAISDVAGVKQETQYF.

The chain employs TRBV19 and TRBJ1-2; 8 nucleotides align to TRBD1. CDR1 LNHDA and CDR2 SQIVND come from the germline V gene (reference sequence). The CDR3 loop spans 15 amino acids. The J segment lost 2 bases and the V segment lost 1 base, leaving 3 bases of the junction unmatched. The CDR3 is CASSIARQGNYGYTF. The DNA for the CDR3 is TGTGCCAGTAGTATAGCCCGACAGGGGAACTATGGCTACACCTTC.

V is TRBV3-1 (or the pseudogene TRBV3-2) and J is TRBJ2-1; 10 bases agree with TRBD2. In germline, CDR1 is LGHDT, CDR2 YNNKEL (reference sequence). V lost 6 bases, J lost 0 bases, and 5 bases stayed unmatched. This CDR3 comprises 16 residues. CDR3: CASSGSGGYSYNEQFF. CDR3 nucleotide sequence: TGTGCCAGCAGTGGTAGCGGGGGGTACTCCTACAATGAGCAGTTCTTC.

The rearrangement links TRBV5-8 to TRBJ1-2; D unresolved. Trimming removed 5 bases from V and 1 base from J, with 6 bases in between. Looked up from germline, CDR1 is SGHTS and CDR2 is YDEGEE. The CDR3 runs 12 residues. CDR3 nucleotides: TGTGCCAGCAGACAATTTAACTATGGCTACACCTTC. Its translation: CASRQFNYGYTF.

The rearrangement joins TRBV7-6 to TRBJ1-1, with D unresolved. The CDR3 length is 16 residues. CDR1 is SGHVS, CDR2 FNYEAQ, per germline. Between the trimmed V and J ends, which lost 5 bases and 0 bases, there was a span of 16 bases. The CDR3 nucleotides read TGTGCCAGCAGCCCTAGCCCGGGTCCTATGAACACTGAAGCTTTCTTT. Translating it yields CASSPSPGPMNTEAFF.

The chain is built from TRBV19 and TRBJ2-7; D is undetermined. Looked up from germline, CDR1 is LNHDA and CDR2 is SQIVND (reference sequence). Deletions cut 6 bases from V and 2 bases from J, with 17 bases between. This CDR3 contains 15 residues. The CDR3 here is CASSPTERYTYEQYF. The CDR3 DNA follows: TGTGCCAGTAGCCCGACTGAGCGCTACACCTACGAGCAGTACTTC.

J is TRBJ2-1 and V is TRBV4-1; 14 bases match TRBD2. This CDR3 comprises 17 residues. Germline-derived CDR1 and CDR2 are MGHRA and YSYEKL. The J segment lost 9 bases and the V segment lost 1 base, leaving 8 bases of the junction unmatched. Written as DNA, the CDR3 is TGCGCCAGCAGCCAAGTGCCGGGACTAGCGGGAGTCGGTGAGCAGTTCTTC. It encodes CASSQVPGLAGVGEQFF.

The chain employs TRBV27 and TRBJ2-5, with TRBD2 as a possible D gene (7 bases). The CDR3 runs to 15 residues. Deletions cut 2 bases from V and 5 bases from J, with 15 bases between. CDR1 is MNHEY and CDR2 is SMNVEV in the germline V gene (reference sequence). The CDR3 sequence: CASSLGGGHFETQYF. The CDR3 DNA follows: TGTGCCAGCAGTTTAGGGGGGGGGCATTTTGAGACCCAGTACTTC.

The chain couples TRBV14 to TRBJ2-2; 8 nucleotides match TRBD1. Germline V gene sequence: CDR1 SGHDN, CDR2 FVKESK. The CDR3 covers 16 residues. Losses at the gene ends were 0 bases for V and 4 bases for J; bases not matched to a gene: 4. Here the CDR3 DNA reads TGTGCCAGCAGCCAAGACAGGACAGGGATCACCGGGGAGCTGTTTTTT. Residues: CASSQDRTGITGELFF.

The genes are TRBV5-4 and TRBJ1-2; D not certain. Trimming stripped 3 bases from V and 2 bases from J, with 11 bases between. The CDR3 contains 14 residues. CDR1 SGHNT and CDR2 YYREEE come from the germline V gene (reference sequence). DNA of the CDR3: TGTGCCAGCAGCTCGCCGAGGCGAAACTATGGCTACACCTTC. This codes for CASSSPRRNYGYTF.

The chain uses TRBV18 and TRBJ1-2, with D possibly being TRBD1 (5 bases). The CDR3 has 17 amino acids. Germline CDR1 reads KGHSH; CDR2 reads LQKENI. V lost 0 bases, J lost 4 bases, and 18 bases lay in between. Here the CDR3 reads CASSPPGGGAPFYGYTF. CDR3 coding DNA: TGTGCCAGCTCACCACCAGGAGGAGGGGCCCCCTTCTATGGCTACACCTTC.

The chain recombines TRBV25-1 with TRBJ1-2, with 8 nucleotides matching TRBD1. The CDR3 consists of 15 residues. The germline CDR1 and CDR2 sequences are MGHDK and SYGVNS. V was clipped by 1 base and J by 4 bases; unmatched bases: 5. The CDR3 coding sequence is TGTGCCAGCAGTGAATCAGGGGGCTCGGGCTATGGCTACACCTTC. It codes for CASSESGGSGYGYTF.